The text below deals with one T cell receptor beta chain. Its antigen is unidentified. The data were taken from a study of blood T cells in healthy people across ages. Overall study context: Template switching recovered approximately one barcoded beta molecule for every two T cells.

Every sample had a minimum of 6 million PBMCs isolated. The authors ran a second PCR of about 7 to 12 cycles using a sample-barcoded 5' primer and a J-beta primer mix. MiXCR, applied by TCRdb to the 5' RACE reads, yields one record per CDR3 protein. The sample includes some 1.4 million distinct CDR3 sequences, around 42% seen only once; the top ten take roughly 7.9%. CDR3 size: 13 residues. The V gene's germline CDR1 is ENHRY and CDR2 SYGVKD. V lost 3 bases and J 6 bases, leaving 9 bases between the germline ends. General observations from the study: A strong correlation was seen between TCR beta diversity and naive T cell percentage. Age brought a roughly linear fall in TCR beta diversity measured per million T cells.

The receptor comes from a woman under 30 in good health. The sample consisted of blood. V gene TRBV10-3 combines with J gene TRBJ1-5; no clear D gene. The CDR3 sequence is CAISDLSSQPQHF. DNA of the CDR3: TGTGCCATCAGTGACCTGAGTAGTCAGCCCCAGCATTTT.